This TCR beta chain was identified during a study of shared clonotypes between healthy human individuals. Germline CDR1 MDHEN, CDR2 SYDVKM. The CDR3 is 15 amino acids. The V gene lost 6 bases and the J gene lost 3 bases, with 18 bases spanning the gap. The data were produced by immunoSEQ multiplex PCR, yet TCRdb's version contains in-frame clones alone and is incomplete. The sample consists of roughly 680,000 clones, 72% of them appearing once. The specimen was memory CD4+ T cells sorted from blood. Subset reported: CD45RA-negative fraction. The rearrangement uses TRBV28 and TRBJ2-7; D call uncertain. The sequence was collected from a woman younger than 45 in good health. The CDR3 loop reads CASSPPMGSHYEQYF. The DNA of the CDR3 is TGTGCCAGCAGCCCCCCCATGGGGTCACACTACGAGCAGTACTTC.